Detailed here is one TCR beta chain. With 2 bases removed from V and 4 bases from J, the gap between germline ends came to 9 bases. Germline lookup yields CDR1 SGDLS and CDR2 YYNGEE. The CDR3 spans 13 residues. The record originates from a study of T cell responses to AZD1222 COVID-19 vaccine. Profiling relied on immunoSEQ multiplex PCR, and the TCRdb table lists in-frame clones only, not all of them. The sample includes 85,000 to 100,000 clones, 85% to 95% of them seen just once. This chain links TRBV9 with TRBJ1-1; D unclear. This specimen was peripheral blood, taken on day 0 of AZD1222 vaccination. The receptor's source is an adult in good health. CDR3 coding DNA: TGTGCCAGCAGCGTGATGTTTGGCACTGAAGCTTTCTTT. Protein product: CASSVMFGTEAFF.